Described below is a single TCR beta chain sequence and its context. The antigen is not known. One junction end disagrees with the germline gene, perhaps due to a read error. Amplification of TCR alpha and beta CDR3 regions from RNA used iRepertoire nested multiplex PCR. For one-step reverse transcription and amplification, about 85-400 ng of tissue mRNA or PBMC total RNA was used. A single record per CDR3 protein comes from TCRdb applying MiXCR to the multiplex PCR reads. The sample records 110,000 or so distinct CDR3 sequences, about 25% being singletons. These data come from a study of glioma-infiltrating T cells. Study-wide findings and caveats: CDR3 overlap between tissue and blood was very small. Gliomas, especially low-grade, showed above-expected tissue-blood divergence; non-neoplastic patients showed below.

From germline, CDR1 is MNHEY and CDR2 SVGEGT. The CDR3 is 16 residues long. Sequenced input: glioma tissue, nonneoplastic brain tissue, or PBMCs (not recorded which). The chain uses TRBV6-2 or TRBV6-3 and TRBJ1-6; TRBD1 aligns across 7 bases. This sequence originates from a human donor with low-grade glioma or glioblastoma, undergoing nonglioma brain surgery, or in good health (not recorded which). CDR3 DNA sequence: TGTGCCAGCAGAACCGACAGGGACCCCTATAATTTACCCCTCCACTTT. Amino acid sequence: CASRTDRDPYNLPLHF.